Detailed here is one T cell receptor beta chain. This clonotype came up many times. No cognate antigen has been identified for it. No per-base quality is available; no much larger clone lies one base away. The sample comes from a study of identical twins (dated by TCRdb to the mid-2010s). For the study in its entirety: TCR alpha and beta repertoires from monozygotic twins, unrelated adults of various ages and cord blood were deep-sequenced to test whether fetal clonotypes persist. Replicate twin experiments were performed at different times using different library preparation protocols to rule out contamination.

V is cut back by 4 bases and J by 2 bases, with 10 bases in the junction unmatched. In the germline V gene (reference sequence), CDR1 corresponds to LGHDT and CDR2 to YNNKEL. From cysteine to phenylalanine, the CDR3 is 17 amino acids long. Just the 51-base CDR3 DNA is kept, in frame starting at base 1. The library was made by 5' RACE. Sequencing used an Illumina HiSeq 2000. Template switching added a universal primer binding site, and the final cDNA carried a unique molecular identifier that allowed TCR cDNA molecules to be counted accurately. Specific primers in the conserved constant-segment region were used to synthesize first-strand cDNA for TCR alpha and beta chains. To control for contamination, every cDNA library was double barcoded, receiving both a SMART-Mk sample barcode and Illumina barcodes. TruSeq adapter sequences, together with Illumina sample barcodes, were added in two successive PCR steps. The Illumina HiSeq platform was used with custom primers to sequence TCR alpha and beta cDNA libraries. Per the authors' processing: Raw reads were processed with MiGEC to extract unique molecular identifiers, and MiXCR was used to determine CDR3 positions. Recombination models were inferred per individual with the repgenHMM and IGoR tools using an EM algorithm. The analysis of shared clonotypes was done with the tcR package in R, with sharing normalized by the product of cloneset sizes. To study raw recombination without the effects of thymic and clonal selection, out-of-frame nonproductive sequences were analyzed. The public reads were run again by TCRdb, first through fastp at Q25 and then through MiXCR, and only productive beta chains were kept. CDR3 protein duplicates are merged, each entry listing the most common genes and DNA. TCRdb, rather than the study authors, made the V and J calls. The sample table contains roughly 570,000 distinct CDR3 sequences; only one count was recorded for roughly 9.9% of them. The top ten hold around 3.2% of the sample.

Findings and caveats that apply to the study as a whole: Invariant T cells such as MAIT and iNKT could partly confound zero-insertion analyses, although diverse VJ usage argued against such confounding for most clonotypes. Fewer insertions were carried by abundant cord blood beta clonotypes; a weaker similar trend was observed in young adult naive repertoires, while no such trend was observed in memory repertoires. Compared with coincidental sharing between unrelated individuals, out-of-frame TCR alpha sequences shared between twins had an excess of sequences with low generation probability. In monozygotic twins, out-of-frame TCR alpha sharing was systematically underestimated by recombination models, although the models agreed with sharing between unrelated individuals. In beta out-of-frame sequences, excess twin sharing was weaker, because having fewer shared sequences lowered the signal-to-noise ratio. Because the same donors could not be followed over many years, conclusions were based on cross-sectional statistical analysis.

All donors were healthy Caucasians. The twin cohort comprised three pairs of female monozygotic twins, all aged roughly 18 to 29 years. Peripheral blood mononuclear cells were the source from which RNA for the TCR libraries was isolated. This sample was shared with a second study, whose subject was yellow fever vaccine responses in identical twins. That second report states: The T cell response to vaccination in identical twins was reported by the authors to appear partly convergent and partly personalized. In the study, vaccine-responding T cell clones were precisely tracked in identical twins.

Sequencing input: PBMCs. This receptor was obtained from a woman between 18 and 30 years old in good health. The sequence is built from TRBV3-1 and TRBJ2-5; 10 middle bases align to TRBD2. The CDR3 reads as follows: CASSPGVASGGQETQYF. The DNA sequence follows: TGTGCCAGCAGCCCCGGAGTGGCTAGCGGGGGACAAGAGACCCAGTACTTC.